The entry that follows covers one TCR beta chain sequence. The antigen is unknown. The repertoire was sequenced with immunoSEQ multiplex PCR; TCRdb's copy has only in-frame clones and lacks some. The sample consists of roughly 72,000 clones, roughly nine tenths of them appearing once. This sample is part of a study of T cells in localized non-small cell lung cancer. General study points: Tumor samples were not multi-region, leaving intratumor heterogeneity unexcluded. There were a median roughly 61 of the top 100 tumor clones appearing in adjacent lung. Uninvolved neighboring lung showed the greatest T cell clonality, exceeding tumor. Density of T cells in blood, when higher, went with longer overall survival.

The ends lost 7 bases at V and 4 bases at J; junction bases unmatched: 8. Germline V gives CDR1 LNHDA, CDR2 SQIVND (reference sequence). The length of the CDR3 is 15 residues. The V call is TRBV19, the J call TRBJ2-2, with 8 positions matching TRBD1. The clonotype originates from a male donor at least 60 years old with stage III squamous cell lung carcinoma. The specimen comprised peripheral blood, sampled before any cancer treatment. The CDR3 is CASIPNRGATGELFF. CDR3 DNA: TGTGCCAGTATCCCTAACAGGGGGGCCACCGGGGAGCTGTTTTTT.